A selection of T cell receptor beta chains follows, all from one sample in a study of blood T cell repertoires in COVID-19. TCRdb's copy holds only in-frame clones and misses some; the assay was immunoSEQ multiplex PCR. There are approximately 280,000 clones in the sample; approximately 90% occur only once, and about 4.6% lies in the top ten. The sequenced material came from peripheral blood. Receptor source: a man in his forties with acute or convalescent COVID-19. CDR3s include the opening cysteine and the closing phenylalanine or tryptophan. Each record gives: V gene, clone size, J gene, D gene, CDR3 DNA, CDR3 protein. The D gene is left open where the match is weak. Where a row states a size, it is once, few, many or the class of an expanded clone; other rows omit it.

>TRBV5-1|-|TRBJ1-6|-
TGCGCCAGCAGCTCAACCGCCCTTAGGGGGATCGGCCATAATTCACCCCTCCACTTT
CASSSTALRGIGHNSPLHF
>TRBV7-8|-|TRBJ1-6|-
TGTGCCAGCAGCCCCCTCGCGGGGTATTCACCCCTCCACTTT
CASSPLAGYSPLHF
>TRBV6-5|-|TRBJ1-1|-
TGTGCCAGCAGTTACGTCGGCGGGACTGAAGCTTTCTTT
CASSYVGGTEAFF
>TRBV11-1|-|TRBJ2-3|TRBD1
TGTGCCAGCAGCTTTGACAGGGGGGATACGCAGTATTTT
CASSFDRGDTQYF
>TRBV30|-|TRBJ1-1|-
TGTGCCTGGGTTGGCGGCCACTACACTGAAGCTTTCTTT
CAWVGGHYTEAFF
>TRBV25-1|-|TRBJ1-5|TRBD1
TGTGCCAGCAGTCAAGGGACAGTTACCAATCAGCCCCAGCATTTT
CASSQGTVTNQPQHF
>TRBV29-1|-|TRBJ1-4|-
TGCAGCGTTGTGAGGGGGATTGATGAAAAACTGTTTTTT
CSVVRGIDEKLFF
>TRBV29-1|few|TRBJ2-1|TRBD2
TGCAGCGTTCACGGGGGGGTCGGCTCCTACAATGAGCAGTTCTTC
CSVHGGVGSYNEQFF
>TRBV9|-|TRBJ2-3|TRBD1
TGTGCCAGCAGCGCAGGGGGTGGGACAGATACGCAGTATTTT
CASSAGGGTDTQYF
>TRBV2|-|TRBJ1-5|-
TGTGCCAGCAGTTTACAGGGTTTCCAGCCCCAGCATTTT
CASSLQGFQPQHF
>TRBV2|-|TRBJ1-1|TRBD1
TGTGCCAGCAGGAGACAGGGGCAGGCCACTGAAGCTTTCTTT
CASRRQGQATEAFF
>TRBV5-1|-|TRBJ2-7|-
TGCGCCAGCAGCCAATCCCAGGGAGGTGGGCAGTACTTC
CASSQSQGGGQYF
>TRBV11-2|-|TRBJ2-1|-
TGTGCCAGCAGCTTTTCTTCCTACAATGAGCAGTTCTTC
CASSFSSYNEQFF
>TRBV6-5|-|TRBJ1-1|-
TGTGCCAGCACCCAAACGGGGGGCGCACCCACTGAAGCTTTCTTT
CASTQTGGAPTEAFF
>TRBV4-2|-|TRBJ1-2|-
TGTGCCAGCAGCCAAGATGTAGGGGCGAGTGATGGCTACACCTTC
CASSQDVGASDGYTF
>TRBV5-4|-|TRBJ1-5|-
TGTGCCAGCAGCTTAGGGGGTAACAGCAATCAGCCCCAGCATTTT
CASSLGGNSNQPQHF
>TRBV7-2|-|TRBJ2-7|TRBD1
TGTGCCAGCAGCTGGGGGACAGAAAACGAGCAGTACTTC
CASSWGTENEQYF
>TRBV7-8|-|TRBJ1-1|TRBD1
TGTGCCAGCAGCTCCGACAGGGACACTGAAGCTTTCTTT
CASSSDRDTEAFF
>TRBV27|-|TRBJ1-2|TRBD1
TGTGCCAGCAGTACAAGGACAGGGAACTATGGCTACACCTTC
CASSTRTGNYGYTF
>TRBV12-5|-|TRBJ2-7|TRBD1
TGTGCTAGTGGGGGACAGGGGACCTACGAGCAGTACTTC
CASGGQGTYEQYF
>TRBV5-8|-|TRBJ2-7|TRBD2
TGTGCCAGCAGGCGAGCGGGGGGAGGCGAGCAGTACTTC
CASRRAGGGEQYF
>TRBV15|-|TRBJ1-5|TRBD1
TGTGCCACCAGCAGGGGGCAGGGGGCGCATCAGCCCCAGCATTTT
CATSRGQGAHQPQHF
>TRBV2|-|TRBJ2-5|-
TGTGCCAGCTCTCTGAGCAGGGGGAGGGAGACCCAGTACTTC
CASSLSRGRETQYF
>TRBV7-6|-|TRBJ2-7|-
TGTGCCAGCAGCTTAGTAGGGGACGAGCAGTACTTC
CASSLVGDEQYF
>TRBV29-1|once|TRBJ2-7|TRBD1
TGCAGCGTTCTGGACAGGGCGAACTACGAGCAGTACTTC
CSVLDRANYEQYF
>TRBV12-3/TRBV12-4|-|TRBJ1-2|TRBD1
TGTGCCAGCAGCCAGGACAGGTGGTATGGCTACACCTTC
CASSQDRWYGYTF
>TRBV11-2|-|TRBJ2-1|-
TGTGCCAGCAGCTCGGACGGGCCAGTCGGGGTCAATGAGCAGTTCTTC
CASSSDGPVGVNEQFF
>TRBV7-2|-|TRBJ2-3|-
TGTGCCAGCAGTTACCGAGCGGCAGCCGGGGAGGATACGCAGTATTTT
CASSYRAAAGEDTQYF